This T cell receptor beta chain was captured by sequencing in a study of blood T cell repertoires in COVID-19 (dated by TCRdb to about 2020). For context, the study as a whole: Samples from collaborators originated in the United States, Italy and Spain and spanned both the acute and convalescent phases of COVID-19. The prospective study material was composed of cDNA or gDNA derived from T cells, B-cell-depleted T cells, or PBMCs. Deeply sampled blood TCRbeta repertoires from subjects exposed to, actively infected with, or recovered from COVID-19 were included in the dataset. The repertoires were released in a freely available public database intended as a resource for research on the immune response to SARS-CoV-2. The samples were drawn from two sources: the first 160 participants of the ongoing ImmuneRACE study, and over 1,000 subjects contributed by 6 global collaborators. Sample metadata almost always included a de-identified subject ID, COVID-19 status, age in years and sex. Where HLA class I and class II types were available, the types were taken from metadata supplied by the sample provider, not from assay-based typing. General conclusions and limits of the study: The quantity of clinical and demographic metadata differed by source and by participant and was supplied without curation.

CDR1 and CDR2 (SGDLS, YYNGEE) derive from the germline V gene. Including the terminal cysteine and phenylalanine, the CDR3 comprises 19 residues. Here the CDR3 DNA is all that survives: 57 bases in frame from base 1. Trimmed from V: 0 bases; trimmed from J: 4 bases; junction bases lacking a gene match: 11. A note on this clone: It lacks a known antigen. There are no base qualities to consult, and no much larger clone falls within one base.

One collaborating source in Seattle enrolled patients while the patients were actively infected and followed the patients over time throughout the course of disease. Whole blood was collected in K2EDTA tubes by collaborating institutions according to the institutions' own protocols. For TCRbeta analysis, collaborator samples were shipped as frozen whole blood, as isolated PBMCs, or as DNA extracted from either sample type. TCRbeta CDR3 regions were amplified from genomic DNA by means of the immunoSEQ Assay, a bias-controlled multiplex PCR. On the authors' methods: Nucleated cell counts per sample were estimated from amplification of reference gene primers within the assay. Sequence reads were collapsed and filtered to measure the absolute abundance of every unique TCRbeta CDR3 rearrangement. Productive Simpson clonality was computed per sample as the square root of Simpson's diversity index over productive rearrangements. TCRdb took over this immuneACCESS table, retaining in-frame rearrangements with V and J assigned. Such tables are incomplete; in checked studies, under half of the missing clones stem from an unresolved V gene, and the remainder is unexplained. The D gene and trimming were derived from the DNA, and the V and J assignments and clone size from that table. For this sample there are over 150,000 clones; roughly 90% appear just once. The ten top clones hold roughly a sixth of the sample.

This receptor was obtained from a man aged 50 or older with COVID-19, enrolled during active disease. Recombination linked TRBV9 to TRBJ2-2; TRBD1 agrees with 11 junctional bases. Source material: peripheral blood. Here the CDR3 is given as CASSVGTGGRTTGTGELFF. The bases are TGTGCCAGCAGCGTAGGGACAGGGGGCCGAACAACGGGCACCGGGGAGCTGTTTTTT.